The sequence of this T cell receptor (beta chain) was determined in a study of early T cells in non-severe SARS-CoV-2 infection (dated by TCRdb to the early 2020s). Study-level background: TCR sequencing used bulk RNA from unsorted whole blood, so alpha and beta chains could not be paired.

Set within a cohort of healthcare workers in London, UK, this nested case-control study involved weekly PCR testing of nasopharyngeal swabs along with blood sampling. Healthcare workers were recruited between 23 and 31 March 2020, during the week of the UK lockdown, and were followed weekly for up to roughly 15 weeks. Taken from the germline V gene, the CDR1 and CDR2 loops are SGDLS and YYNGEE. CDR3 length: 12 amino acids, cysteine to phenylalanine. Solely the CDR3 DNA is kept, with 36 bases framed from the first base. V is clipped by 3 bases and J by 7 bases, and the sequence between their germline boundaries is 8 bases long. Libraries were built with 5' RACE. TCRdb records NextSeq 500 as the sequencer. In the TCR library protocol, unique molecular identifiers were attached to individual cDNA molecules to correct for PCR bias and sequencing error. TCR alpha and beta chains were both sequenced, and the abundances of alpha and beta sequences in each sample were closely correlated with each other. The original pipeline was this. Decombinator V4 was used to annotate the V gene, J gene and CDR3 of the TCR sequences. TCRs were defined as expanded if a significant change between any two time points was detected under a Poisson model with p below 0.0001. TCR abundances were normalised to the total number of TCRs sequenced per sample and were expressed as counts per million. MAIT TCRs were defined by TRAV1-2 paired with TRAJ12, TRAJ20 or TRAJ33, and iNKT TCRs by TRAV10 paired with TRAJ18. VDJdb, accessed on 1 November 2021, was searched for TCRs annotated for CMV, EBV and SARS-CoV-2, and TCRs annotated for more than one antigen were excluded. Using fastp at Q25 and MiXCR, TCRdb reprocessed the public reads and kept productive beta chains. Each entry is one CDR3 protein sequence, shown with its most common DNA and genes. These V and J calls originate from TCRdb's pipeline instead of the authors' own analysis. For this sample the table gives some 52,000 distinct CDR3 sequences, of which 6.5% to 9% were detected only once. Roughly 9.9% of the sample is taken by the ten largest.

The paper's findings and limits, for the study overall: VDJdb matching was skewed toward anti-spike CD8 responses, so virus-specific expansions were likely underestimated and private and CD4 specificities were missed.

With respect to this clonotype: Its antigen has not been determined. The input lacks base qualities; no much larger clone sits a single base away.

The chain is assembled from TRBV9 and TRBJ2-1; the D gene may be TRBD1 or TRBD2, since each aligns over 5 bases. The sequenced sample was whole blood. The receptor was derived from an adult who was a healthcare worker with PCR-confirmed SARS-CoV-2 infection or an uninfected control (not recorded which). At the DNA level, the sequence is TGTGCCAGCAGCGGAGGGGTAAATGAGCAGTTCTTC. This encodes CASSGGVNEQFF.